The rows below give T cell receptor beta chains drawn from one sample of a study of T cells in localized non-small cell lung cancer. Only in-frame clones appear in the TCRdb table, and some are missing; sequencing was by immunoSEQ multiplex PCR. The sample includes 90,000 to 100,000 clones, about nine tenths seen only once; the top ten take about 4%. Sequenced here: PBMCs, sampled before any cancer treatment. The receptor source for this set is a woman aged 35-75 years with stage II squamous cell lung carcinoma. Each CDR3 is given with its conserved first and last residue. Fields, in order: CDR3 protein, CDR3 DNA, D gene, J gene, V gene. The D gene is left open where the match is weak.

CASSYGRELYEQYF TGTGCCAGCAGTTACGGCAGGGAACTATACGAGCAGTACTTC - TRBJ2-7 TRBV6-5
CASRDSWPSKLFF TGTGCCAGCAGGGACAGCTGGCCTTCCAAACTGTTTTTT - TRBJ1-4 TRBV2
CAISEGQTRTGELFF TGTGCCATCAGTGAGGGACAGACGAGAACCGGGGAGCTGTTTTTT - TRBJ2-2 TRBV10-3
CASSEFGGGSNQPQHF TGTGCCAGCAGTGAATTTGGTGGGGGGAGCAATCAGCCCCAGCATTTT - TRBJ1-5 TRBV6-1
CASSVDIQGAGNEAFF TGTGCCAGCAGCGTCGACATACAGGGGGCGGGTAATGAAGCTTTCTTT TRBD1 TRBJ1-1 TRBV5-4
CASSLAGLFTDTQYF TGCGCCAGCAGCTTGGCAGGACTCTTCACAGATACGCAGTATTTT - TRBJ2-3 TRBV5-1
CASTSPGSRKNTEAFF TGTGCCAGCACCTCGCCTGGGAGCAGGAAGAACACTGAAGCTTTCTTT - TRBJ1-1 TRBV6-6
CASSRGGTGGGSGNTIYF TGTGCCAGCAGCCGAGGTGGGACAGGGGGCGGCTCTGGAAACACCATATATTTT TRBD1 TRBJ1-3 TRBV5-4
CSVVLSGEPQYF TGCAGCGTTGTCTTGTCGGGAGAGCCCCAGTACTTC - TRBJ2-7 TRBV29-1
CASRRLGRTSGTGELFF TGTGCCAGCAGGCGGCTTGGTAGGACTAGCGGGACCGGGGAGCTGTTTTTT TRBD2 TRBJ2-2 TRBV28
CASSPADRDGSYEQYF TGTGCCAGCAGTCCCGCCGACCGGGACGGTTCCTACGAGCAGTACTTC - TRBJ2-7 TRBV27
CASSSPRVGYGYTF TGTGCCAGCAGTTCACCGCGAGTCGGATATGGCTACACCTTC - TRBJ1-2 TRBV6-5
CASSATGGLAGANVLTF TGTGCCAGCAGTGCGACAGGGGGCCTGGCCGGGGCCAACGTCCTGACTTTC TRBD1 TRBJ2-6 TRBV25-1
CASSLWSTYEQYF TGTGCCAGCAGTTTATGGTCAACCTACGAGCAGTACTTC - TRBJ2-7 TRBV27
CSVEGGSGGYTF TGCAGCGTTGAAGGGGGTAGCGGTGGCTACACCTTC - TRBJ1-2 TRBV29-1
CASSRTLSLRNEQFF TGTGCCAGCAGCCGAACCCTTAGCCTACGGAATGAGCAGTTCTTC - TRBJ2-1 TRBV14
CASTRTGPPRGYTF TGTGCCAGCACCCGGACAGGCCCCCCCCGTGGCTACACCTTC TRBD1 TRBJ1-2 TRBV28